This T cell receptor (beta chain) was identified during a study of CD4 T cell repertoires in COVID-19. Study observations and caveats: Two or all three memory subsets shared several highly expanded SARS-CoV-2-reactive clonotypes. In SARS-CoV and/or HKU1 spike cultures, between roughly 6.5 and 26% of SARS-CoV-2 clonotypes reappeared.

The table came from immunoSEQ multiplex PCR; TCRdb's copy has only in-frame clones and leaves some out. The repertoire holds some 80,000 clones, 80% to 90% seen once, with around 0.59% in the top ten. In germline, CDR1 is SGHRS, CDR2 YFSETQ. The CDR3 contains 13 residues. The germline V and J ends were trimmed by 0 bases and 2 bases, with 6 bases remaining between them. As to this clone: Its specificity is not known.

The chain couples TRBV5-1 to TRBJ2-7, with D unclear. This TCR was recovered from a human donor who had COVID-19. Sequences were derived from CD4+ T cells from peripheral blood, sampled after recovery from COVID-19. The CDR3 reads CASSLDRTYEQYF. CDR3 nucleotide sequence: TGCGCCAGCAGCTTGGACAGAACCTACGAGCAGTACTTC. The variable domain in full, completed from reference TRBV5-1 and TRBJ2-7, reads KAGVTQTPRYLIKTRGQQVTLSCSPISGHRSVSWYQQTPGQGLQFLFEYFSETQRNKGNFPGRFSGRQFSNSRSEMNVSTLELGDSALYLCASSLDRTYEQYFGPGTRLTVT.